This T cell receptor beta chain originates from a study of blood T cell repertoires in COVID-19. In the authors' methods: Scientists estimated how many nucleated cells there were by amplifying reference gene primers. TCRdb's copy holds only in-frame clones and misses some; the assay was immunoSEQ multiplex PCR. D and trimming come from the DNA, and the V and J calls and clone size come from that table. In the table there are about 130,000 clones, over 75% of which are singletons. Sequenced input: peripheral blood. The sequence derives from a man aged 80 or over with active or convalescent COVID-19.

Here the CDR3 reads CASSYYPNTGELFF. The CDR3 DNA follows: TGTGCCAGCAGCTACTACCCGAACACCGGGGAGCTGTTTTTT. The chain has TRBV2 and TRBJ2-2, with D unclear. V was pared by 6 bases and J by 0 bases, with 8 bases between. Germline CDR1 is SNHLY and CDR2 is FYNNEI. This CDR3 region has 14 residues.